The 2 T cell receptor beta chains reported below all come from one sample, sequenced in a study of blood T cells in healthy people across ages. A J-beta primer mix and a sample-barcoded 5' primer were used in a second PCR of about 7 to 12 cycles. MiXCR was run by TCRdb on the 5' RACE reads, yielding one entry per CDR3 protein. The top ten clones hold over 6.5% of a sample with around 1.5 million distinct CDR3 sequences, 59% of them seen once. Specimen: blood. The receptor set was obtained from a man aged 18 to 30 in good health.

This clonotype showed up just a few times. J is TRBJ1-1 and V is TRBV27; D gene uncertain. The CDR3 loop spans 13 amino acids. Germline-derived CDR1 and CDR2 are MNHEY and SMNVEV (reference sequence). Trimming shortened V by 6 bases and J by 1 base, and 9 bases separated the two germline ends. CDR3 loop: CASSKTENTEAFF. The CDR3 DNA is TGTGCCAGCAGCAAAACAGAGAACACTGAAGCTTTCTTT.

This chain links TRBV2 with TRBJ2-7; maybe TRBD1 (5 bases). This CDR3 spans 12 amino acids. Trimming pared 10 bases from V and 2 bases from J, leaving 12 bases between. Germline CDR1 SNHLY, CDR2 FYNNEI. The CDR3 here is CATRGQTYEQYF. The CDR3 DNA reads as TGTGCCACCCGAGGACAAACCTACGAGCAGTACTTC.